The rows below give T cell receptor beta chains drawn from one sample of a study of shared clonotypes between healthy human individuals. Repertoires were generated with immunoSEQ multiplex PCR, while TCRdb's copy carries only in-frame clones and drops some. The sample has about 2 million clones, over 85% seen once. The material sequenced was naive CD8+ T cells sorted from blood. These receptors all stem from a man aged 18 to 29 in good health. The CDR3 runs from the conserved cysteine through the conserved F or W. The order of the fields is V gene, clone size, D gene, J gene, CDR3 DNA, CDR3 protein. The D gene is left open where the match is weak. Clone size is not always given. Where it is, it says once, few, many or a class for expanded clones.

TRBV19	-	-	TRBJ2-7	TGTGCCAGTAGTATAGGGGGCCTTAACGAGCAGTACTTC	CASSIGGLNEQYF
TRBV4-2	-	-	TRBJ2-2	TGTGCCGGAGGGACGGTGAACACCGGGGAGCTGTTTTTT	CAGGTVNTGELFF
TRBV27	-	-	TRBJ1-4	TGTGCCAGCAGGCCAGCGCCGTTATATGAAAAACTGTTTTTT	CASRPAPLYEKLFF
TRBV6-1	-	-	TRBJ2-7	TGTGCCAGCAGTGAAGGCAGTTCCTACGAGCAGTACTTC	CASSEGSSYEQYF
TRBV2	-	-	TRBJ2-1	TGTGCCAGCAGTGAAAGTATCGCCTACAATGAGCAGTTCTTC	CASSESIAYNEQFF
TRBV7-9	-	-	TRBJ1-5	TGTGCCAGCAGAGGGGATAGCAATCAGCCCCAGCATTTT	CASRGDSNQPQHF
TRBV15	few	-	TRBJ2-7	TGTGCCACCAGCAGGGATTCATTGGGCGAAGGAAATTACGAGCAGTACTTC	CATSRDSLGEGNYEQYF
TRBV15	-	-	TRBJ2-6	TGTGCCACCAGTGGAGTCTCTGGGGCCAACGTCCTGACTTTC	CATSGVSGANVLTF
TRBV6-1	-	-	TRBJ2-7	TGTGCCAGCAGTGAAGCGGGGGACAAGCCCTACGAGCAGTACTTC	CASSEAGDKPYEQYF
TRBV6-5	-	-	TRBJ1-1	TGTGCCAGCAGTGAGGGGGTAAGCACTGAAGCTTTCTTT	CASSEGVSTEAFF
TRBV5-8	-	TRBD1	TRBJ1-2	TGTGCCAGCAGCCAACCGGTGGGACAGGGGGCTTGGGACTATGGCTACACCTTC	CASSQPVGQGAWDYGYTF
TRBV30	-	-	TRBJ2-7	TGTGCCTGGAGTATCACGGGCCCGATCGGGGAGCAGTACTTC	CAWSITGPIGEQYF
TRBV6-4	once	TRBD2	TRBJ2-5	TGTGCCAGCAGTGATAGGCTAGCGGGGGATCAAGAGACCCAGTACTTC	CASSDRLAGDQETQYF
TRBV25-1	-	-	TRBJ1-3	TGTGCCAGCAGTGAGGCGGGCTCTGGAAACACCATATATTTT	CASSEAGSGNTIYF
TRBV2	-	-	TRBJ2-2	TGTGCCAGCAGTTTCAGGGCGCCCGGGGAGCTGTTTTTT	CASSFRAPGELFF
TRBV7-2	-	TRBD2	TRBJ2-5	TGTGCCAGCAGCTTAGTTGGGAGCGGGGGGGCGGAGACCCAGTACTTC	CASSLVGSGGAETQYF
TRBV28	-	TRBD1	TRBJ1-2	TGTGCCAGCAGCGAACAGGGGCATGGCTACACCTTC	CASSEQGHGYTF
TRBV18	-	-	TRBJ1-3	TGTGCCAGCTCTCAAAATGATGCGTGGGAGAGCTCTGGAAACACCATATATTTT	CASSQNDAWESSGNTIYF
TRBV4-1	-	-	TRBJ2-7	TGCGCCAGCAGCCAAGAGCGGGCCTACGAGCAGTACTTC	CASSQERAYEQYF
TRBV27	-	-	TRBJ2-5	TGTGCCAGCAGTCCCTTTTACAATCGTCGTCGGGAAGAGACCCAGTACTTC	CASSPFYNRRREETQYF
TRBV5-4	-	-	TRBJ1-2	TGTGCCAGCAGCTTGGTGCCGCAGCAGGGCTACACCTTC	CASSLVPQQGYTF
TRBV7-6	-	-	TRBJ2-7	TGTGCCAGCAGCTTAACCGACAGGAGCTCCTACGAGCAGTACTTC	CASSLTDRSSYEQYF
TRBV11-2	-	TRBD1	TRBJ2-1	TGTGCCAGCAGCCCGGGACAGGGGGCCTACAATGAGCAGTTCTTC	CASSPGQGAYNEQFF
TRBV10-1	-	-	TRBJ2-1	TGCGCCAGCAGTGAGTCGTTGGACAATGAGCAGTTCTTC	CASSESLDNEQFF
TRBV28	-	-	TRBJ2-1	TGTGCCAGCAGACTCCGCGGGGCCTACAATGAGCAGTTCTTC	CASRLRGAYNEQFF
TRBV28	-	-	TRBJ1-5	TGTGCCAGCAGCTCGGGTTTGTTAAGCAATCAGCCCCAGCATTTT	CASSSGLLSNQPQHF
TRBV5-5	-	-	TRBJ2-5	TGTGCCAGCAGCTTGTGGACTCCCTCTTTCCCCCTGGAGACCCAGTACTTC	CASSLWTPSFPLETQYF
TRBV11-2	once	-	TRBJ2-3	TGTGCCAGCAGCGGATTAGATACGCAGTATTTT	CASSGLDTQYF
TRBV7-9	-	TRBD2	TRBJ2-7	TGTGCCAGCAGCTTACCCCTAGCGGGAGGCCCCTACGAGCAGTACTTC	CASSLPLAGGPYEQYF
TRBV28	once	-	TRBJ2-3	TGTGCCAGCAGTTTGCTCGCCGGCACAGATACGCAGTATTTT	CASSLLAGTDTQYF
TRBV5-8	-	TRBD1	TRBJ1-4	TGTGCCAGCTGCGACAGGGCGCCTAATGAAAAACTGTTTTTT	CASCDRAPNEKLFF
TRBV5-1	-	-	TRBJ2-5	TGCGCCAGCAGGGGTGGGACTGCCAGAGGGGAGACCCAGTACTTC	CASRGGTARGETQYF
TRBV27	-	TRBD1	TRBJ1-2	TGTGCCAGCAGTGGCACAGGGGGCAACTATGGCTACACCTTC	CASSGTGGNYGYTF
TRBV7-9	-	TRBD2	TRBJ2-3	TGTGCCAGCAGCTTAGTTGTAGCGGGAGGTACAGATACGCAGTATTTT	CASSLVVAGGTDTQYF
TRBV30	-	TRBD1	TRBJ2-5	TGTGCCTGGGCCCTCGGGACAGAAGAGACCCAGTACTTC	CAWALGTEETQYF
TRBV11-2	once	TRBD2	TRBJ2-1	TGTGCCAGCAGCTCGGGACTAGCGGAGTACAATGAGCAGTTCTTC	CASSSGLAEYNEQFF
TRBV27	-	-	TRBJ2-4	TGTGCCAGCAGTTTCGGAAACATTCAGTACTTC	CASSFGNIQYF
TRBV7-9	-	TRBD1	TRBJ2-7	TGTGCCAGCAGCTCTCAGGGGGCCTACTCCTACGAGCAGTACTTC	CASSSQGAYSYEQYF
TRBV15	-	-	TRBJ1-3	TGTGCCACCAGCCCAGGAAGCGGAGGAAACACCATATATTTT	CATSPGSGGNTIYF
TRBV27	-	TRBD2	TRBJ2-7	TGTGCCAGCAGCCTTGACGGCGGGAGGGCCTTGTTGTATGAGCAGTACTTC	CASSLDGGRALLYEQYF
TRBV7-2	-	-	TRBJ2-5	TGTGCCAGCAGCTATACAGGGCTCCCTCAAGAGACCCAGTACTTC	CASSYTGLPQETQYF
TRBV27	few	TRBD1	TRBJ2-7	TGTGCCAGCAGTTTAGGGACAGGGGTTGGGGAGCAGTACTTC	CASSLGTGVGEQYF
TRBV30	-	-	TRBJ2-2	TGTGCCTGGAGTGGTCTCACCGGGGAGCTGTTTTTT	CAWSGLTGELFF
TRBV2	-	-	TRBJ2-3	TGTGCCAGCAGGGCGGGGACGGTTGGTTGGATTGGTACGGATACGCAGTATTTT	CASRAGTVGWIGTDTQYF
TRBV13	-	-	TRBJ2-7	TGTGCCAGCAGCTCCCGGGACTCCTACGAGCAGTACTTC	CASSSRDSYEQYF
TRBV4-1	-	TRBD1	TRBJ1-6	TGCGCCAGCAGCCAAAATTGGATTCCCGGGACAGGGCTTAATTCACCCCTCCACTTT	CASSQNWIPGTGLNSPLHF
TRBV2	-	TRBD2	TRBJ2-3	TGTGCCAGCAAACGACTAGCGGGAGGGGATACGCAGTATTTT	CASKRLAGGDTQYF
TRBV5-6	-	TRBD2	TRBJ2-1	TGTGCCAGCAGCTTGGCGGGAGGGTCGTGGAATGAGCAGTTCTTC	CASSLAGGSWNEQFF
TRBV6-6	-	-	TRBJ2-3	TGTGCCAGCAGTTACTGGGATCTTAGCGAGCCAGATACGCAGTATTTT	CASSYWDLSEPDTQYF
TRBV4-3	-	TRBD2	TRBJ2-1	TGCGCCAGCAGCCAGGCGGGGCCTCTAGCGGGAGCCTACAATGAGCAGTTCTTC	CASSQAGPLAGAYNEQFF
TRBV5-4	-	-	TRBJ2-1	TGTGCCAGCAGCTTGTCAGAGGGAGAACGAGTCGATGAGCAGTTCTTC	CASSLSEGERVDEQFF
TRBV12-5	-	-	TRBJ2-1	TGTGCTAGTGGTTTAGCCCTTTACAATGAGCAGTTCTTC	CASGLALYNEQFF
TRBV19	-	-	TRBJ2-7	TGTGCCAGTAGTATAGATCTGGCTACCTCCGAGCAGTACTTC	CASSIDLATSEQYF
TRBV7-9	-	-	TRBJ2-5	TGTGCCAGCAGCTCCCCGGGGCCAAAAGAGACCCAGTACTTC	CASSSPGPKETQYF
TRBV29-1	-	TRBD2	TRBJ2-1	TGCAGCGTTGAGCCGGGACTAGCGGGAAACAATGAGCAGTTCTTC	CSVEPGLAGNNEQFF
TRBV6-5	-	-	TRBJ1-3	TGTGCCAGCACTATTCGGGTCGAGGCTGGAAACACCATATATTTT	CASTIRVEAGNTIYF
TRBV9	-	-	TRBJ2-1	TGTGCCAGCAGCCCTGGACACCCCGATGAGCAGTTCTTC	CASSPGHPDEQFF